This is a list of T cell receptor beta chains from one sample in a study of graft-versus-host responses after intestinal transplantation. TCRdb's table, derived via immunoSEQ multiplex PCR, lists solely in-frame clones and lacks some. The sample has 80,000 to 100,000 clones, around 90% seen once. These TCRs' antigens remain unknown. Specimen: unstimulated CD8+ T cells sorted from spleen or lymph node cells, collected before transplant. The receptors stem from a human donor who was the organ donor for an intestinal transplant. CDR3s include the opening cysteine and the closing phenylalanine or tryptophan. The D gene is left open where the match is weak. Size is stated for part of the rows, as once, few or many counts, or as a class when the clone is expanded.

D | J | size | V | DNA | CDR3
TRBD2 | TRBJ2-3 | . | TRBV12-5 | TGTGCTAGTGGTTTGGGGGGACTAGTGGGTGACACAGATACGCAGTATTTT | CASGLGGLVGDTDTQYF
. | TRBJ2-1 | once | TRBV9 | TGTGCCAGCAGCGCAACATGGGGCCCCGGGTACAATGAGCAGTTCTTC | CASSATWGPGYNEQFF
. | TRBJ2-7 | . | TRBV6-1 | TGTGCCAGCAGTTCTTTAACAGGATCCTACGAGCAGTACTTC | CASSSLTGSYEQYF
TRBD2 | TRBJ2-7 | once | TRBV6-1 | TGTGCCAGCAGTTCAGCGGGAGGGACAGCCGAGCAGTACTTC | CASSSAGGTAEQYF
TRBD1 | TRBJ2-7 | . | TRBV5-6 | TGTGCCAGCAGCGAGGGACAGTCGCTCGAGCAGTACTTC | CASSEGQSLEQYF
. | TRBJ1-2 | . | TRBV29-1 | TGCAGCACGAACAGGGTTGCCTATGGCTACACCTTC | CSTNRVAYGYTF
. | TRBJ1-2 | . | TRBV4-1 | TGCGCCAGCAGCCAAGTCGAGGTCAACTATGGCTACACCTTC | CASSQVEVNYGYTF
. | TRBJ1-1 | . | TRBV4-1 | TGCGCCAGCAGCCAAGATTTTTGGGAGACAGGAAAAGCTTTCTTT | CASSQDFWETGKAFF
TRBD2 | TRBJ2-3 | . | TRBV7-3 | TGTGCCAGCAGCTCGGGACTAGCGGGAGAAACCACAGATACGCAGTATTTT | CASSSGLAGETTDTQYF
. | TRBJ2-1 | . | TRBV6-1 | TGTGCCAGCAGTGAAGCAGGCGGTGGCGCGATATTCCTTCATGAGCAGTTCTTC | CASSEAGGGAIFLHEQFF
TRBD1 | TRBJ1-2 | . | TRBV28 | TGTGCCAGCAGTTTACAGGGGGCGTCTGACTATGGCTACACCTTC | CASSLQGASDYGYTF
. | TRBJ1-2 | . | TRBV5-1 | TGCGCCAGCAGCTTGAGTCCCCTCTGGAGATTCTATGGCTACACCTTC | CASSLSPLWRFYGYTF
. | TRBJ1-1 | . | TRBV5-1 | TGCGCCAGCAGCTTGGGCGCGACTGAAGCTTTCTTT | CASSLGATEAFF
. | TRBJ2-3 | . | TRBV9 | TGTGCCAGCAGCCATACGGGGAGCACAGATACGCAGTATTTT | CASSHTGSTDTQYF